This TCR beta chain stems from a study of cytomegalovirus exposure and HLA in healthy donors. Study as a whole: Later analysis reported that the approximately 120 validation repertoires shared the platform of the approximately 670 first-cohort repertoires.

Some clones are missing from TCRdb's copy, which holds only in-frame ones; the method was immunoSEQ multiplex PCR. The sample shows 200,000 to 250,000 clones, approximately 80% of them seen only once. Findings and limits, study-wide: According to a later analysis, TCR clusters from the first cohort tended to co-occur in the 120 or so validation repertoires. The authors confirmed in vitro that three CMV-associated chains were specific for CMV antigens.

Separation from the approximately 670-subject first cohort characterized the approximately 130-subject validation cohort, to which the donors belonged. Per germline, CDR1 SGHRS and CDR2 YFSETQ. The germline V and J ends were trimmed by 2 bases and 0 bases, with 9 bases remaining between them. There are 15 residues in the CDR3. Details on this clone: What it binds is not known.

The specimen sequenced was PBMCs. J is TRBJ2-1 and V is TRBV5-1, with unresolved D. This TCR was sampled from a woman aged 25 to 39 in good health and CMV-seropositive. DNA for the CDR3: TGCGCCAGCAGCTTTGGTTCTAGCTCCTACAATGAGCAGTTCTTC. As protein: CASSFGSSSYNEQFF.